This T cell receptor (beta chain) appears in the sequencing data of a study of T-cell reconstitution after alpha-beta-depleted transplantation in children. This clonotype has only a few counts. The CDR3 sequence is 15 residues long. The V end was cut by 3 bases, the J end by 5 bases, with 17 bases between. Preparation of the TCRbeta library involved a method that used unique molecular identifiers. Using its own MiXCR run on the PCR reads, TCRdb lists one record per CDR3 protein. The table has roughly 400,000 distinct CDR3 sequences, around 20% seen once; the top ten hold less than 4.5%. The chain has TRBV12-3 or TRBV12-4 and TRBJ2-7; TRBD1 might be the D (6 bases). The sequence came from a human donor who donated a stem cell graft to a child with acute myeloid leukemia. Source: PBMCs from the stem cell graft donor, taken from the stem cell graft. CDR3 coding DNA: TGTGCCAGCAGTTTTCTGAACAGGGCTGGGAACGAGCAGTACTTC. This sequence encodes CASSFLNRAGNEQYF.